The entry below describes one T cell receptor beta chain. Using its own MiXCR run on the PCR reads, TCRdb lists one record per CDR3 protein. The sample consists of about 86,000 distinct CDR3 sequences, roughly 51% of them appearing once. These data originate in a study of CDR3 diversity in severe acne. Per germline, CDR1 DFQATT and CDR2 SNEGSKA (reference sequence). The CDR3 covers 15 residues. The V gene lost 1 base and the J gene lost 11 bases, with 22 bases spanning the gap. The chain employs TRBV20-1 and TRBJ2-3; no definite D call. The source of this sequence is a male donor in good health, without acne. Sequencing was performed on blood. The CDR3 bases are TGCAGTGCTAGAGTCCGCGCGGCTACCTACGATGAGCAGTATTTT. This encodes CSARVRAATYDEQYF.